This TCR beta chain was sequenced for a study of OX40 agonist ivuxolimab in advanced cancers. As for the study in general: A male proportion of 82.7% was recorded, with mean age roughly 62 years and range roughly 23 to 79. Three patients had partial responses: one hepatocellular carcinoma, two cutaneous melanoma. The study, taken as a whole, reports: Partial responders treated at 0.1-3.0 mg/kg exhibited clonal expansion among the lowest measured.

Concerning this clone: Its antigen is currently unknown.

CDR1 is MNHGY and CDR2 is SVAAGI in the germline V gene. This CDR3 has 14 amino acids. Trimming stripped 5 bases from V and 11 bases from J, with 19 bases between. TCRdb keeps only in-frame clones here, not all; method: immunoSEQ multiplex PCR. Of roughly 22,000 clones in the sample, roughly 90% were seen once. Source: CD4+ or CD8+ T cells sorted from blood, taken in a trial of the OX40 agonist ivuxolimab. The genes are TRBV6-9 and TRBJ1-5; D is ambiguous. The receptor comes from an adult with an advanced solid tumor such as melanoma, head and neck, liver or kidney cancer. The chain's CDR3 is CASSPHPSFGTQHF. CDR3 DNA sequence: TGTGCCAGCAGTCCCCACCCGTCATTCGGGACCCAGCATTTT.